This T cell receptor (beta chain) was captured in a study of cytomegalovirus exposure and HLA in healthy donors. Study overall: Earlier, 90 million to 140 million unique TCR beta sequences were recovered from 170 million or so T cells by an analysis. Study-level points and caveats: What a later analysis showed was that several of the most significant clusters appeared linked to common viral pathogens. The classifier, whose performance was assessed in both the original and validation cohorts, reportedly diagnosed cytomegalovirus status with high specificity and sensitivity. Indistinguishability led to the exclusion of some V segments, TRBV6-2 and TRBV6-3 included.

V lost 0 bases, J lost 2 bases, and 5 bases stayed unmatched. The CDR3 is 16 amino acids. Germline CDR1 SGHVS, CDR2 FQNEAQ. On this clone itself: Its antigen is currently unknown.

The primer mix had 60 Vbeta and 13 Jbeta primers. Only in-frame clones appear in the TCRdb table, and some are missing; sequencing was by immunoSEQ multiplex PCR. The sample holds 140,000 or so clones; 75% to 85% are singletons and the top ten take approximately 4.1%. Material: PBMCs. The sequence was collected from a man aged 35 to 55 in good health and CMV-seronegative. V usage is TRBV7-8 and J usage is TRBJ2-3; 7 bases are a match to TRBD2. In DNA form, the CDR3 reads TGTGCCAGCAGCTTAGCGGCGCGGGGGTCCACAGATACGCAGTATTTT. Its translation: CASSLAARGSTDTQYF.